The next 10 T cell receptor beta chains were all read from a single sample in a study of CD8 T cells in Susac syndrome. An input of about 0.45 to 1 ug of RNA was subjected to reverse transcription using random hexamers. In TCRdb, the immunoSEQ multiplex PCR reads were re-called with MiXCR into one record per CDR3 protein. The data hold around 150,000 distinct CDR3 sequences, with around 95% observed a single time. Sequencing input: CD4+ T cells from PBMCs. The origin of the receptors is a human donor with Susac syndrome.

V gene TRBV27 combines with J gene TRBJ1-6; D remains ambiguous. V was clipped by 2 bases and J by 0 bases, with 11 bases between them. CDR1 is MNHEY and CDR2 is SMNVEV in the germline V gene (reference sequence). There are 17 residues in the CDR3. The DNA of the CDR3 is TGTGCCAGCAGTTTAATCCGGGCAGACTCCTATAATTCACCCCTCCACTTT. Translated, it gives CASSLIRADSYNSPLHF.

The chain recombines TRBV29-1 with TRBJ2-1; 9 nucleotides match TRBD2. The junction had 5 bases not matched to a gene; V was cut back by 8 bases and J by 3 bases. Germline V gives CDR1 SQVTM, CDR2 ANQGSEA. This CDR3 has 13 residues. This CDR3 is CSTGLAIYNEQFF. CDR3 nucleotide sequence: TGCAGCACTGGACTAGCGATCTACAATGAGCAGTTCTTC.

The chain's CDR3 is CASSQAGMQYF. The CDR3 nucleotides read TGTGCCAGCAGCCAAGCGGGGATGCAGTACTTC. The chain links TRBV3-1 to TRBJ2-7; possibly TRBD2 for D (5 bases). Germline CDR1 is LGHDT and CDR2 is YNNKEL (reference sequence). V lost 1 base, J lost 9 bases, and 7 bases lay in between. This CDR3 contains 11 residues.

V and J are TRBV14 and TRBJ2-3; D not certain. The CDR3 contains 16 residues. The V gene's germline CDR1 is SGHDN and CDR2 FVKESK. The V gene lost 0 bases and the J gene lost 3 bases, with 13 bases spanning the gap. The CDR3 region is CASSQDWFQTTDTQYF. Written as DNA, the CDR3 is TGTGCCAGCAGCCAAGATTGGTTCCAGACAACAGATACGCAGTATTTT.

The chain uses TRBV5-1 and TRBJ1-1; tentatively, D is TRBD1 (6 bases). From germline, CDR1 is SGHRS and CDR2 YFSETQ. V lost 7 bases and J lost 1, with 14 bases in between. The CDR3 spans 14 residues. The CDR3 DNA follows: TGCGCCAGCTCGAGGGGGGGCGAGAACACTGAAGCTTTCTTT. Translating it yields CASSRGGENTEAFF.

Written as DNA, the CDR3 is TGCGCCAGCAGCCGGACAACCGGGACAGGGGGCGCTGGGGCCAACGTCCTGACTTTC. This codes for CASSRTTGTGGAGANVLTF. The chain joins TRBV5-1 to TRBJ2-6; TRBD1 agrees at 12 bases. Germline V gene lookup returns CDR1 SGHRS and CDR2 YFSETQ. This CDR3 has 19 residues. V shed 4 bases, J shed 2 bases, and the junction held 10 bases outside the gene matches.

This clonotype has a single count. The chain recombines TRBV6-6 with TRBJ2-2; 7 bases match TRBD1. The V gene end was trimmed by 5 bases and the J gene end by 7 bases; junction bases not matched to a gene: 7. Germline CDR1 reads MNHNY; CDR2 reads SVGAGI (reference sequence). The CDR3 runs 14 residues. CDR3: CASSPLQGSGELFF. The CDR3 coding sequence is TGTGCCAGCAGTCCACTACAGGGGAGCGGGGAGCTGTTTTTT.

The CDR3 region has the DNA TGCAGCGTTGAAGGGCTGAGTTTGGGGGAGCTGTTTTTT. This gives the protein CSVEGLSLGELFF. The chain is built from TRBV29-1 and TRBJ2-2; D not resolved. The CDR3 spans 13 residues. Trimming took off 1 base at V and 8 bases at J, with 11 bases between the two ends. Germline V CDR1 and CDR2: SQVTM, ANQGSEA.

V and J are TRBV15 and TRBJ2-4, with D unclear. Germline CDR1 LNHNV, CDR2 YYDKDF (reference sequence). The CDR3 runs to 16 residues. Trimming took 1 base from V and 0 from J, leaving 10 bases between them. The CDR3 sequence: CATSRGRPQAKNIQYF. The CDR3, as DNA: TGTGCCACCAGCAGAGGAAGACCTCAAGCCAAAAACATTCAGTACTTC.

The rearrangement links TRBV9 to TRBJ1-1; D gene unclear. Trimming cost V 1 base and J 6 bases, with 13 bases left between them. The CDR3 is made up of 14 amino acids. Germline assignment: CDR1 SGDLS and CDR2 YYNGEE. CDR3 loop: CASSVIVGSAEAFF. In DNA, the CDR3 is TGTGCCAGCAGCGTAATAGTCGGGAGCGCTGAAGCTTTCTTT.